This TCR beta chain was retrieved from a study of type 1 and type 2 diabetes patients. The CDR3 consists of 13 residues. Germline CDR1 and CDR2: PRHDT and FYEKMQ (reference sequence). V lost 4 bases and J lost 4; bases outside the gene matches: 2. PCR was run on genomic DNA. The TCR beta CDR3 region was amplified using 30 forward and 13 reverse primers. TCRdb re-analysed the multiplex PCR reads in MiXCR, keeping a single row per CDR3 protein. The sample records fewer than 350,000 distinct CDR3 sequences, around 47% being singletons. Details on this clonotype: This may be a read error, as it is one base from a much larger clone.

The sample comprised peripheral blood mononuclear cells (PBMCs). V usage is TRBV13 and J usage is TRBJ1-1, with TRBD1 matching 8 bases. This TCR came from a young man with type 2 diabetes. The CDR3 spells CASSYTGGTEAFF. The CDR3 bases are TGTGCCAGCAGCTACACAGGGGGCACTGAAGCTTTCTTT. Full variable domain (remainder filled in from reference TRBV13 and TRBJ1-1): AAGVIQSPRHLIKEKRETATLKCYPIPRHDTVYWYQQGPGQDPQFLISFYEKMQSDKGSIPDRFSAQQFSDYHSELNMSSLELGDSALYFCASSYTGGTEAFFGQGTRLTVV.